The 24 T cell receptor beta chains below were found in one sample sequenced in a study of regulatory T cells in long-lasting Graves disease. Time point defined: persistent/refractory GD, antithyroid drugs over 5 years with positive TRAb. Extracted PBMC RNA gave rise to the TCR library. CDR3-region Arm-PCR and iRepertoire HTBI primers produced the TCR beta libraries. TCRdb passed the multiplex PCR reads through MiXCR, listing each CDR3 protein once. The sample lists a few hundred thousand distinct CDR3 sequences; under 25% were seen once. The sequences come from peripheral blood mononuclear cells (PBMCs), collected when the disease was refractory, from a patient treated with antithyroid drugs. The receptors come from a female donor with Graves disease.

This rearrangement joins TRBV7-2 to TRBJ1-1; tentative D call: TRBD1 (5 bases). Germline CDR1 reads SGHTA; CDR2 reads FQGNSA. The CDR3 is 15 amino acids. V lost 5 bases, J lost 0 bases, and 13 bases lay in between. The chain's CDR3 is CASSPLGPMNTEAFF. DNA of the CDR3: TGTGCCAGCAGCCCCCTGGGACCAATGAACACTGAAGCTTTCTTT.

The table lists this clonotype with many counts. This rearrangement joins TRBV6-1 to TRBJ1-5, with a weak D call TRBD1 (5 bases). Germline V CDR1 and CDR2: MNHNS, SASEGT. The CDR3 length is 13 residues. Trimming stripped 6 bases from V and 1 base from J, with 7 bases between. This CDR3 is CASSNRSNQPQHF. The CDR3 DNA sequence: TGTGCCAGCAGCAACAGGAGCAATCAGCCCCAGCATTTT.

The chain is built from TRBV11-3 and TRBJ1-5; D is perhaps TRBD1 (5 bases). The CDR3 runs to 18 residues. V lost 1 base and J lost 3, with 19 bases in between. The germline V gene has CDR1 SGHNT and CDR2 YENEEA. CDR3 residues: CASSLGGRSFIPNQPQHF. The CDR3 DNA reads TGTGCCAGCAGCTTAGGGGGACGGTCATTTATCCCCAATCAGCCCCAGCATTTT.

This clonotype was picked up a small number of times. The chain couples TRBV12-3 or TRBV12-4 to TRBJ2-2, with D tentatively TRBD1 (5 bases). With 4 bases removed from V and 3 bases from J, the gap between germline ends came to 12 bases. The CDR3 length is 15 residues. DNA of the CDR3: TGTGCCAGCAGTTGGATTAGGGGTCACACCGGGGAGCTGTTTTTT. Residues: CASSWIRGHTGELFF.

This clonotype was seen at least ten times. The chain combines TRBV28 with TRBJ1-2; TRBD1 matches at 9 bases. The CDR3 loop spans 13 amino acids. Trimming cost V 3 bases and J 6 bases; bases outside gene matches: 2. Looked up from germline, CDR1 is MDHEN and CDR2 is SYDVKM. The CDR3 spells CASSFNRGHGYTF. The CDR3 nucleotides read TGTGCCAGCAGTTTTAACAGGGGGCATGGCTACACCTTC.

The chain carries TRBV5-5 and TRBJ1-3; no definite D call. The ends were cut back, 2 bases at V and 1 base at J, with 13 bases in the middle. The CDR3 has 16 residues. The germline gives CDR1 SGHKS, CDR2 YYEKEE (reference sequence). The CDR3 here is CASSFVRDSSGNTIYF. The CDR3 DNA is TGTGCCAGCAGCTTCGTCCGGGATTCATCTGGAAACACCATATATTTT.

This clonotype was seen repeatedly, ten times or more. The chain uses TRBV7-2 and TRBJ1-2; D not resolved. The germline CDR1 and CDR2 sequences are SGHTA and FQGNSA. The CDR3 is 14 residues long. V shed 2 bases and J shed 1 base, with 8 bases lying between them. This CDR3 reads CASSLSAVNYGYTF. The CDR3 DNA is TGTGCCAGCAGCTTATCGGCAGTTAACTATGGCTACACCTTC.

This chain connects TRBV20-1 to TRBJ2-3; perhaps D is TRBD1 or TRBD2 (5 bases each). The CDR3 totals 16 residues. V was shortened by 6 bases and J by 0 bases, with 19 bases between the two germline ends. Looked up from germline, CDR1 is DFQATT and CDR2 is SNEGSKA (reference sequence). In DNA, the CDR3 is TGCAGTGCCTCCATAACAGGACGGACTAGCACAGATACGCAGTATTTT. It encodes CSASITGRTSTDTQYF.

This clonotype was counted ten times or more. V and J are TRBV28 and TRBJ2-7; 7 bases fit TRBD2. The germline gives CDR1 MDHEN, CDR2 SYDVKM. The J segment lost 3 bases and the V segment lost 2 bases, leaving 1 base of the junction unmatched. This CDR3 comprises 13 residues. The CDR3 sequence is CASSLREVYEQYF. Here the CDR3 DNA reads TGTGCCAGCAGTTTACGGGAGGTCTACGAGCAGTACTTC.

This clonotype was seen just once. A much larger clone sits a single nucleotide away, making a read error possible. Since the CDR3 does not end with the conserved phenylalanine or tryptophan, this likely comes from a read error. J is TRBJ2-5 and V is TRBV7-3; possibly TRBD1 or TRBD2 for D (5 bases each). The CDR3 spans 15 residues. The germline V gene encodes CDR1 SGHTA and CDR2 FQGTGA. V lost 5 bases, J lost 5 bases, and 18 bases lay in between. CDR3: CASSPTATGAETQYL. DNA of the CDR3: TGTGCCAGCAGCCCAACCGCGACCGGGGCGGAGACCCAGTACCTC.

V is TRBV30 and J is TRBJ1-4; D ambiguous. V dropped 4 bases and J dropped 7 bases, with 10 bases sitting between them. This CDR3 spans 12 amino acids. Germline-derived CDR1 and CDR2 are GTSNPN and SVGIG (reference sequence). Here the CDR3 reads CAWNEGGEKLFF. CDR3 in DNA: TGTGCCTGGAATGAGGGCGGTGAAAAACTGTTTTTT.

This clonotype was counted many times. The chain joins TRBV2 to TRBJ2-5; TRBD1 agrees at 7 bases. Germline V gene data show CDR1 as SNHLY and CDR2 as FYNNEI. The CDR3 has 15 amino acids. The J segment lost 4 bases and the V segment lost 4 bases, leaving 9 bases of the junction unmatched. CDR3 nucleotides: TGTGCCAGCAGTGTCCCTTTACAGGGGATAGAGACCCAGTACTTC. Translation: CASSVPLQGIETQYF.

The chain carries TRBV4-2 and TRBJ2-2, with 9 bases aligning to TRBD2. With V trimmed by 4 bases and J by 4 bases, 10 bases remained unmatched. The CDR3 contains 17 residues. Germline CDR1 reads LGHNA; CDR2 reads YNFKEQ. CDR3 nucleotide sequence: TGTGCCAGCAGCCGTAGCGGGGGAACCTCGTCCACCGGGGAGCTGTTTTTT. Translating it yields CASSRSGGTSSTGELFF.

The rearrangement uses TRBV30 and TRBJ1-1; D is ambiguous. This CDR3 region has 14 residues. V dropped 3 bases and J dropped 0 bases, with 11 bases sitting between them. Looked up from germline, CDR1 is GTSNPN and CDR2 is SVGIG (reference sequence). CDR3 in amino acids: CAWSRRRLNTEAFF. In nucleotides, the CDR3 is TGTGCCTGGAGCCGCCGTAGGCTGAACACTGAAGCTTTCTTT.

This clonotype was seen once. The V call is TRBV27, the J call TRBJ2-1; maybe TRBD2 (6 bases). Germline CDR1 MNHEY, CDR2 SMNVEV (reference sequence). V was clipped by 8 bases and J by 6 bases, with 14 bases between them. The CDR3 extends over 13 amino acids. DNA of the CDR3: TGTGCCAGCTTCAAGACCGGGGGCAATGAGCAGTTCTTC. Protein: CASFKTGGNEQFF.

This clonotype has only a few counts. V and J are TRBV28 and TRBJ2-3; TRBD2 agrees at 7 bases. In germline, CDR1 is MDHEN, CDR2 SYDVKM. The ends lost 6 bases at V and 1 base at J; junction bases unmatched: 10. The CDR3 extends over 16 amino acids. The CDR3 here is CASRLARPLRTDTQYF. The CDR3 nucleotides read TGTGCCAGCAGACTAGCGAGACCTTTACGCACAGATACGCAGTATTTT.

This clonotype was seen a handful of times. This chain links TRBV11-3 with TRBJ2-7; D remains ambiguous. The CDR3 contains 15 residues. V lost 0 bases and J lost 3, with 12 bases in between. The germline CDR1 and CDR2 sequences are SGHNT and YENEEA. The CDR3 loop is CASSLESAPYYEQYF. In nucleotides, the CDR3 is TGTGCCAGCAGCTTAGAATCGGCTCCATACTACGAGCAGTACTTC.

CDR3 loop: CASSPRAGGLLKETQYF. The DNA for the CDR3 is TGCGCCAGCAGCCCCCGAGCGGGGGGGTTACTGAAAGAGACCCAGTACTTC. The rearrangement links TRBV5-1 to TRBJ2-5; 10 bases align to TRBD2. V trimming: 4 bases; J trimming: 3 bases; junction bases outside the gene matches: 12. The CDR3 has 17 amino acids. The germline V gene encodes CDR1 SGHRS and CDR2 YFSETQ.

This clonotype came up many times. This chain links TRBV6-1 with TRBJ2-7; D remains ambiguous. The V end lost 6 bases, the J end lost 3 bases, and 15 bases lay between the germline ends. The CDR3 is 14 amino acids. Germline CDR1 is MNHNS and CDR2 is SASEGT. DNA of the CDR3: TGTGCCAGCAGCTTAGGAGCCTACTACTACGAGCAGTACTTC. Protein: CASSLGAYYYEQYF.

This clonotype was detected only a few times. V gene TRBV20-1 combines with J gene TRBJ2-7; D tentatively reads TRBD1 or TRBD2 (6 bases each). CDR1 DFQATT and CDR2 SNEGSKA come from the germline V gene (reference sequence). The CDR3 consists of 12 residues. Trimming pared 3 bases from V and 6 bases from J, leaving 12 bases between. CDR3 residues: CSASDSGAEQYF. The CDR3 DNA sequence: TGCAGTGCTAGTGATTCGGGGGCCGAGCAGTACTTC.

This clonotype was counted at least ten times. V and J are TRBV11-2 and TRBJ1-1; 8 nucleotides match TRBD1. Germline values: CDR1 SGHAT, CDR2 FQNNGV. The CDR3 spans 12 residues. V shed 5 bases, J shed 10 bases, and the junction held 6 bases outside the gene matches. The DNA of the CDR3 is TGTGCCAGCAGCACCTCGACAGGGGTAGCTTTCTTT. Protein product: CASSTSTGVAFF.

This clonotype was seen more than once but under ten times. The chain has TRBV27 and TRBJ2-7; TRBD1 aligns across 9 bases. The CDR3 consists of 16 residues. The J segment lost 4 bases and the V segment lost 7 bases, leaving 14 bases of the junction unmatched. CDR1 MNHEY and CDR2 SMNVEV come from the germline V gene (reference sequence). CDR3 coding DNA: TGTGCCAGCAAAGGGGGCCGGGGGGACAGGGCTTACGAGCAGTACTTC. Translation gives CASKGGRGDRAYEQYF.

This CDR3 reads CASSQGFGGGYTF. In nucleotides, the CDR3 is TGTGCCAGCAGCCAAGGGTTTGGTGGTGGCTACACCTTC. The J gene is TRBJ1-2, the V gene TRBV3-1, with D uncertain. Per the germline V gene, CDR1 is LGHDT and CDR2 is YNNKEL (reference sequence). The CDR3 totals 13 residues. The V and J ends lost 1 base and 7 bases respectively, with 10 bases between them.

The table lists this clonotype with many counts. The V and J genes are TRBV15 and TRBJ1-1, with D possibly matching TRBD1 (5 bases). CDR3 size: 17 residues. Germline V gives CDR1 LNHNV, CDR2 YYDKDF (reference sequence). V was pared by 2 bases and J by 0 bases, with 16 bases between. The CDR3 region is CATSRYAPQDMNTEAFF. The CDR3 DNA is TGTGCCACCAGCAGATACGCGCCCCAGGACATGAACACTGAAGCTTTCTTT.